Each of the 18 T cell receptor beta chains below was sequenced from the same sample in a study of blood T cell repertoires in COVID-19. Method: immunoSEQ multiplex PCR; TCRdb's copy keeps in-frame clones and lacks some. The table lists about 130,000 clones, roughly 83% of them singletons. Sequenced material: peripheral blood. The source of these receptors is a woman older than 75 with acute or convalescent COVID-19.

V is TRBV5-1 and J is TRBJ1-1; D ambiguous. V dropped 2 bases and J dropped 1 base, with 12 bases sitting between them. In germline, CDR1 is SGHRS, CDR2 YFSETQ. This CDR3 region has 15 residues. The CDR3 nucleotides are TGCGCCAGCAGCTTCTCACAGCTACCGAACACTGAAGCTTTCTTT. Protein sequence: CASSFSQLPNTEAFF.

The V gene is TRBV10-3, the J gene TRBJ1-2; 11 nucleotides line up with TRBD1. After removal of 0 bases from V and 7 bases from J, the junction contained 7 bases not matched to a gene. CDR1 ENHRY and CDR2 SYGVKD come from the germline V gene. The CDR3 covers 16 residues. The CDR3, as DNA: TGTGCCATCAGTGAGTCCGCGGACAGGGGGCGACGTGGCTACACCTTC. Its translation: CAISESADRGRRGYTF.

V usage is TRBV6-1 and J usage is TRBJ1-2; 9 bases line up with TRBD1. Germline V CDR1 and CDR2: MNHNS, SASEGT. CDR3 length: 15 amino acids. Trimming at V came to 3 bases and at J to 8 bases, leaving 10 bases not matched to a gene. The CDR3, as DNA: TGTGCCAGCAGTGATGGAGGACAGGGGATTGGGGGCTACACCTTC. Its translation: CASSDGGQGIGGYTF.

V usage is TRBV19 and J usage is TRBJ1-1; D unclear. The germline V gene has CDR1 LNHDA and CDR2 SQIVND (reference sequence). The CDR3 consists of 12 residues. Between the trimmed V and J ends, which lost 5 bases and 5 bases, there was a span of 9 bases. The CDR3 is CASSHLRTEAFF. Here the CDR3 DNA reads TGTGCCAGTAGTCACTTGAGAACTGAAGCTTTCTTT. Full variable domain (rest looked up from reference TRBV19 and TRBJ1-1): DGGITQSPKYLFRKEGQNVTLSCEQNLNHDAMYWYRQDPGQGLRLIYYSQIVNDFQKGDIAEGYSVSREKKESFPLTVTSAQKNPTAFYLCASSHLRTEAFFGQGTRLTVV.

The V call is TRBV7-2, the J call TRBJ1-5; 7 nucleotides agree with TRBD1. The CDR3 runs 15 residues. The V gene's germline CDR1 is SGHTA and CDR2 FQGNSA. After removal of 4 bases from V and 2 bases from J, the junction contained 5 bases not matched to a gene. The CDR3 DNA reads TGTGCCAGCAGCTCACAGGGGCCTGGCAATCAGCCCCAGCATTTT. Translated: CASSSQGPGNQPQHF.

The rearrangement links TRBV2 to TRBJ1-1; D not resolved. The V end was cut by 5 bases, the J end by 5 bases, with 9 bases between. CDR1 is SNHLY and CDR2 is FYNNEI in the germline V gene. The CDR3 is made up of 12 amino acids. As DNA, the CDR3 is TGTGCCAGCAGTCTGACATTTACTGAAGCTTTCTTT. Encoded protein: CASSLTFTEAFF. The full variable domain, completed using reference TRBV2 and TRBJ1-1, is EPEVTQTPSHQVTQMGQEVILRCVPISNHLYFYWYRQILGQKVEFLVSFYNNEISEKSEIFDDQFSVERPDGSNFTLKIRSTKLEDSAMYFCASSLTFTEAFFGQGTRLTVV.

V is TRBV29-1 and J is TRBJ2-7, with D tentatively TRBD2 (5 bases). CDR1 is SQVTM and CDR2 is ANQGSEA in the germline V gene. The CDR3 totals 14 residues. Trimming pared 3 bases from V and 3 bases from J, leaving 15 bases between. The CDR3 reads CSVDDGGFSYEQYF. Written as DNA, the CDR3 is TGCAGCGTTGACGACGGAGGATTCAGCTACGAGCAGTACTTC.

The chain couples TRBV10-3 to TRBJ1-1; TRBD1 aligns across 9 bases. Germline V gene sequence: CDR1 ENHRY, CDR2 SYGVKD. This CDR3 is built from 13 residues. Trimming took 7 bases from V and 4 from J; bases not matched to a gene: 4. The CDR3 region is CAITKDRGTEAFF. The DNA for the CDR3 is TGTGCCATCACTAAGGACAGGGGCACTGAAGCTTTCTTT.

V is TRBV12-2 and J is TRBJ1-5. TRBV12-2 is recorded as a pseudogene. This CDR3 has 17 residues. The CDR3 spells CASRLISNGKAGQPQHF. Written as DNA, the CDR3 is TGTGCAAGTCGCCTTATCTCCAACGGGAAAGCGGGGCAGCCCCAGCATTTT.

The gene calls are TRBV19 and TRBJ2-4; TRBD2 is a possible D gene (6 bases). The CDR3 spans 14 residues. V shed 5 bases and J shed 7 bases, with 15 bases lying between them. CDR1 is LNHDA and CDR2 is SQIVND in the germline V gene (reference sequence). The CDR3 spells CASSVQVAGNIQYF. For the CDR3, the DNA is TGTGCCAGTAGTGTTCAGGTGGCGGGGAACATTCAGTACTTC.

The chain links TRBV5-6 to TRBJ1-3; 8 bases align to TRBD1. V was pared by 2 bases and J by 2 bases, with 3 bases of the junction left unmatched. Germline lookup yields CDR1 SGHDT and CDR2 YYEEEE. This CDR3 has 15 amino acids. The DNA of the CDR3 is TGTGCCAGCAGCTTCTCGGACAGGGCTGGAAACACCATATATTTT. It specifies CASSFSDRAGNTIYF. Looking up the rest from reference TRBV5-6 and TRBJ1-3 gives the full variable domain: DAGVTQSPTHLIKTRGQQVTLRCSPKSGHDTVSWYQQALGQGPQFIFQYYEEEERQRGNFPDRFSGHQFPNYSSELNVNALLLGDSALYLCASSFSDRAGNTIYFGEGSWLTVV.

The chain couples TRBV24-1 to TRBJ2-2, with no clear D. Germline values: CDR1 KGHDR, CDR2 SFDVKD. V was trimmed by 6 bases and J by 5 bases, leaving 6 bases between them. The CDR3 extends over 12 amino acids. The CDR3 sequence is CATSRRTGELFF. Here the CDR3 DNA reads TGTGCCACCAGTCGTCGGACCGGGGAGCTGTTTTTT.

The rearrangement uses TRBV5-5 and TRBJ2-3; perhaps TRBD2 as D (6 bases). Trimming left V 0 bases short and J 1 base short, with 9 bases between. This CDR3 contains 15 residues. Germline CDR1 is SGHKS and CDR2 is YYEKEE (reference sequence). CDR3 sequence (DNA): TGTGCCAGCAGCTTGGTTAGCGGAGGCACAGATACGCAGTATTTT. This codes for CASSLVSGGTDTQYF.

CDR3 amino acids: CASSQGSRETQYF. The CDR3, as DNA: TGCGCCAGCAGCCAAGGTTCACGGGAGACCCAGTACTTC. The rearrangement links TRBV4-1 to TRBJ2-5; unclear D gene. There are 13 residues in the CDR3. Germline lookup yields CDR1 MGHRA and CDR2 YSYEKL. The V end lost 1 base, the J end lost 5 bases, and 8 bases lay between the germline ends.

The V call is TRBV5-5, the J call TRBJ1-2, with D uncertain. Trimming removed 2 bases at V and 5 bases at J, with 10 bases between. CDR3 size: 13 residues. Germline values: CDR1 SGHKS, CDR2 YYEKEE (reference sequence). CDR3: CASSLRHTYGYTF. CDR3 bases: TGTGCCAGCAGCTTAAGACATACTTATGGCTACACCTTC. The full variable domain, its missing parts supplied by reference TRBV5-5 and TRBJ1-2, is DAGVTQSPTHLIKTRGQQVTLRCSPISGHKSVSWYQQVLGQGPQFIFQYYEKEERGRGNFPDRFSARQFPNYSSELNVNALLLGDSALYLCASSLRHTYGYTFGSGTRLTVV.

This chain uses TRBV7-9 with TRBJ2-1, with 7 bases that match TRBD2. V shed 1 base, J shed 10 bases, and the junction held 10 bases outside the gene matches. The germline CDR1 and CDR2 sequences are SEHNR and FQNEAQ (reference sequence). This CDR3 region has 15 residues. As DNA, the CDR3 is TGTGCCAGCAGCTTAGGCGACCGGACTAGGCTCGAGCAGTTCTTC. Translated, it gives CASSLGDRTRLEQFF.

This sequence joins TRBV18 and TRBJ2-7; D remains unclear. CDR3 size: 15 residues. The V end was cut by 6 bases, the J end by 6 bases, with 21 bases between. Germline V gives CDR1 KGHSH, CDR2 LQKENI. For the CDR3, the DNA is TGTGCCAGCTCCCGTTTGCGCGAGAGAGTGAGCGAGCAGTACTTC. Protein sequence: CASSRLRERVSEQYF.

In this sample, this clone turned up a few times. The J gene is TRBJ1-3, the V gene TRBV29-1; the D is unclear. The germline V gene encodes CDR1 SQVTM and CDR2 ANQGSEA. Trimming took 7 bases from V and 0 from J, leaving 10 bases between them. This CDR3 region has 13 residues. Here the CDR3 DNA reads TGCAGCGGGACTGGCAACTCTGGAAACACCATATATTTT. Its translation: CSGTGNSGNTIYF.